This TCR beta chain was found in a study of cytomegalovirus exposure and HLA in healthy donors. It was the approximately 120-subject validation cohort, separate from the approximately 690-subject first cohort, to which the donors belonged. Study-wide results and limits: The authors listed 164 TCR beta chains as cytomegalovirus-associated.

Germline values: CDR1 SGHDT, CDR2 YYEEEE. V lost 1 base to trimming and J lost 4 bases, with 16 bases between them. CDR3 size: 16 residues. Repertoires were generated with immunoSEQ multiplex PCR, while TCRdb's copy carries only in-frame clones and drops some. This sample yields 150,000 to 200,000 clones, of which roughly 82% are seen a single time; more than 1.4% belongs to the top ten. Note on this clone: Its specificity is unknown.

The receptor comes from a woman aged 18-29 years in good health and CMV-seronegative. Sample: PBMCs. The gene calls are TRBV5-6 and TRBJ2-3, with D hard to call. The CDR3 DNA reads as TGTGCCAGCAGCTTGTTGCGGTCCCAGTCTTCAGATACGCAGTATTTT. It codes for CASSLLRSQSSDTQYF.